Each of the 15 T cell receptor beta chains below was sequenced from the same sample in a study of cytomegalovirus exposure and HLA in healthy donors. Researchers ran the PCR with 60 Vbeta and 13 Jbeta primers. The table came from immunoSEQ multiplex PCR; TCRdb's copy has only in-frame clones and leaves some out. The data contain around 98,000 clones, roughly 81% of them seen just once; the ten biggest clones take up more than 1.4%. The sample was PBMCs. The receptor set was obtained from a man aged 35-49 years in good health and CMV-seronegative.

The sample holds a few counts of this clone. The chain joins TRBV28 to TRBJ2-7, with a tentative D call TRBD2 (5 bases). The germline V and J ends were trimmed by 2 bases and 6 bases, with 8 bases remaining between them. The CDR3 consists of 12 residues. The V gene's germline CDR1 is MDHEN and CDR2 SYDVKM. DNA for the CDR3: TGTGCCAGCAGTTTAGGCGGGTGCGAGCAGTACTTC. This codes for CASSLGGCEQYF.

The chain couples TRBV5-1 to TRBJ1-4; D unclear. Germline values: CDR1 SGHRS, CDR2 YFSETQ. The CDR3 runs to 13 residues. Trimming shortened V by 3 bases and J by 4 bases, and 7 bases separated the two germline ends. CDR3 nucleotides: TGCGCCAGCAGCTCGGGGATTAATGAAAAACTGTTTTTT. This sequence encodes CASSSGINEKLFF. The whole variable domain, filled in from reference TRBV5-1 and TRBJ1-4, reads KAGVTQTPRYLIKTRGQQVTLSCSPISGHRSVSWYQQTPGQGLQFLFEYFSETQRNKGNFPGRFSGRQFSNSRSEMNVSTLELGDSALYLCASSSGINEKLFFGSGTQLSVL.

The rearrangement uses TRBV7-2 and TRBJ1-5; D unresolved. The CDR3 contains 13 residues. V was clipped by 2 bases and J by 6 bases, with 8 bases between them. Germline CDR1 SGHTA, CDR2 FQGNSA. CDR3 in amino acids: CASSLSRGQPQHF. The CDR3 DNA follows: TGTGCCAGCAGCTTATCTCGGGGTCAGCCCCAGCATTTT.

The chain carries TRBV5-1 and TRBJ1-1; possible D gene TRBD1, 6 bases. In germline, CDR1 is SGHRS, CDR2 YFSETQ. The germline V and J ends were trimmed by 5 bases and 5 bases, with 19 bases remaining between them. The CDR3 length is 15 residues. CDR3 residues: CASSAIQGARTEAFF. In nucleotides, the CDR3 is TGCGCCAGCAGTGCGATACAGGGCGCGCGGACTGAAGCTTTCTTT. Filled out from reference TRBV5-1 and TRBJ1-1, the complete variable domain reads KAGVTQTPRYLIKTRGQQVTLSCSPISGHRSVSWYQQTPGQGLQFLFEYFSETQRNKGNFPGRFSGRQFSNSRSEMNVSTLELGDSALYLCASSAIQGARTEAFFGQGTRLTVV.

About this clone: One end of the junction fails to match germline, which may point to a read error. The chain joins TRBV7-9 to TRBJ1-1; 8 bases align to TRBD1. This CDR3 is 17 amino acids long. Germline values: CDR1 SEHNR, CDR2 FQNEAQ (reference sequence). The CDR3 DNA sequence: TGTTCCAGCAGCTTAGGGCGACAGGGGACTATGAACACTGAAGCTTTCTTT. It translates to CSSSLGRQGTMNTEAFF.

This chain connects TRBV10-3 to TRBJ2-5, with D perhaps matching TRBD2 (5 bases). This CDR3 comprises 12 residues. Trimming cost V 10 bases and J 7 bases, with 16 bases left between them. Germline V gives CDR1 ENHRY, CDR2 SYGVKD. The CDR3, as DNA: TGTGCCACCTCTCCGGGATCCCGGACCCAGTACTTC. Residues: CATSPGSRTQYF.

The chain combines TRBV7-2 with TRBJ2-7, with TRBD2 matching over 8 bases. Germline V CDR1 and CDR2: SGHTA, FQGNSA. V lost 2 bases and J lost 4; bases outside the gene matches: 7. This CDR3 region has 15 residues. The CDR3 region has the DNA TGTGCCAGCAGCTTAAGAAGCGGGGGACAATACGAGCAGTACTTC. This encodes CASSLRSGGQYEQYF.

The chain links TRBV5-4 to TRBJ2-5; D is possibly TRBD1 (8 bases). The CDR3 has 14 residues. V was pared by 4 bases and J by 4 bases, with 14 bases between. The germline CDR1 and CDR2 sequences are SGHNT and YYREEE (reference sequence). The CDR3 here is CASSKTGEGETQYF. CDR3 DNA: TGTGCCAGCAGCAAGACAGGGGAGGGAGAGACCCAGTACTTC.

The chain joins TRBV6-6 to TRBJ1-4; D remains ambiguous. V lost 0 bases to trimming and J lost 8 bases, with 13 bases between them. CDR1 is MNHNY and CDR2 is SVGAGI in the germline V gene (reference sequence). The length of the CDR3 is 15 residues. The CDR3 here is CASSYSGRSREKLFF. The CDR3 DNA is TGTGCCAGCAGTTACTCGGGGAGGAGTCGCGAAAAACTGTTTTTT.

A single count supports this clone. V gene TRBV9 combines with J gene TRBJ1-4; D not resolved. Germline V gene sequence: CDR1 SGDLS, CDR2 YYNGEE. The CDR3 contains 14 residues. V shed 3 bases and J shed 2 bases, with 8 bases lying between them. The CDR3 protein is CASSAGGTNEKLFF. The CDR3 DNA reads TGTGCCAGCAGCGCGGGAGGGACTAATGAAAAACTGTTTTTT.

This clone was detected only once. The V call is TRBV2, the J call TRBJ1-3, with a possible D match to TRBD1 (6 bases). The CDR3 covers 15 residues. CDR1 is SNHLY, CDR2 FYNNEI, per germline. V lost 7 bases, J lost 0 bases, and 13 bases lay in between. The CDR3 bases are TGTGCCAGCATACAGGGACACCACTCTGGAAACACCATATATTTT. Its protein product is CASIQGHHSGNTIYF.

The chain uses TRBV4-1 and TRBJ2-1; 7 positions match TRBD2. This CDR3 is built from 14 residues. Germline trimming cut 4 bases from V and 5 bases from J; bases unmatched to any gene: 5. Germline-derived CDR1 and CDR2 are MGHRA and YSYEKL. This CDR3 is CASSLIGGNNEQFF. CDR3 nucleotides: TGCGCCAGCAGCCTTATCGGGGGGAACAATGAGCAGTTCTTC.

The chain carries TRBV15 and TRBJ2-5; D ambiguous. CDR1 LNHNV and CDR2 YYDKDF come from the germline V gene (reference sequence). Trimming left V 5 bases short and J 5 bases short, with 12 bases between. This CDR3 contains 13 residues. This CDR3 reads CATSPRPRETQYF. The CDR3 region has the DNA TGTGCCACCAGCCCTAGGCCAAGGGAGACCCAGTACTTC.

J is TRBJ1-5 and V is TRBV6-4; 8 bases are shared with TRBD1. Unmatched junction bases numbered 5, after V lost 6 bases and J lost 7 bases. Per the germline V gene, CDR1 is MRHNA and CDR2 is SNTAGT. The CDR3 totals 13 residues. CDR3 region: CASSQQGGQPQHF. The CDR3 DNA sequence: TGTGCCAGCAGCCAACAGGGGGGGCAGCCCCAGCATTTT.

The chain carries TRBV9 and TRBJ1-1; no definite D call. Germline values: CDR1 SGDLS, CDR2 YYNGEE. The V gene lost 0 bases and the J gene lost 0 bases, with 6 bases spanning the gap. The CDR3 is made up of 14 amino acids. CDR3 amino acids: CASSVEPMNTEAFF. CDR3 in DNA: TGTGCCAGCAGCGTAGAGCCGATGAACACTGAAGCTTTCTTT.